Presented here are 4 T cell receptor beta chains from one specimen sequenced in a study of blood T cell repertoires in COVID-19. Clones were sequenced by immunoSEQ multiplex PCR, and TCRdb holds only the in-frame ones, with some missing. The sample has around 250,000 clones; around 88% are singletons. The sequenced sample consisted of peripheral blood. The receptors originated from a man aged 40-49 years with active or convalescent COVID-19.

The chain is built from TRBV2 and TRBJ2-2; D is unresolved. CDR1 is SNHLY, CDR2 FYNNEI, per germline. V lost 4 bases and J lost 1, with 4 bases in between. The CDR3 spans 13 residues. The CDR3 bases are TGTGCCAGCAGTGTGAGGAACACCGGGGAGCTGTTTTTT. Residues: CASSVRNTGELFF. Supplemented by reference TRBV2 and TRBJ2-2, the full variable domain reads EPEVTQTPSHQVTQMGQEVILRCVPISNHLYFYWYRQILGQKVEFLVSFYNNEISEKSEIFDDQFSVERPDGSNFTLKIRSTKLEDSAMYFCASSVRNTGELFFGEGSRLTVL.

J is TRBJ2-5 and V is TRBV29-1, with 9 positions matching TRBD1. This CDR3 region has 13 residues. V was clipped by 8 bases and J by 2 bases; unmatched bases: 6. Germline V CDR1 and CDR2: SQVTM, ANQGSEA. DNA of the CDR3: TGCAGCATACAGACAGGGGGGCAAGAGACCCAGTACTTC. Residues: CSIQTGGQETQYF.

The chain combines TRBV4-1 with TRBJ1-3; D gene uncertain. The V gene's germline CDR1 is MGHRA and CDR2 YSYEKL. The CDR3 covers 16 residues. The V end was cut by 0 bases, the J end by 0 bases, with 9 bases between. CDR3: CASSQDRRVSGNTIYF. CDR3 in DNA: TGCGCCAGCAGCCAAGATAGGAGGGTCTCTGGAAACACCATATATTTT.

The rearrangement joins TRBV21-1 to TRBJ2-3; the table gives TRBD2 as D, unverified against the DNA. TRBV21-1 represents a pseudogene. The CDR3 covers 10 residues. CDR3: CASAGDTQYF. The CDR3 bases are TGTGCCAGCGCGGGAGATACGCAGTATTTT.